A selection of T cell receptor beta chains follows, all from one sample in a study of blood T cell repertoires in COVID-19. Produced via immunoSEQ multiplex PCR; TCRdb's table is partial and in-frame only. This sample has roughly 68,000 clones, with roughly 82% found just once. Material for sequencing was peripheral blood. These receptors were collected from an elderly man with active COVID-19. CDR3s include the opening cysteine and the closing phenylalanine or tryptophan. The order of the fields is J gene, V gene, clone size, CDR3 length, D gene, CDR3 DNA, CDR3 protein. The D gene is left open where the match is weak. Clone size is given for some rows only: seen once, a few or many times, or a class if the clone is expanded.

J gene: TRBJ1-5
V gene: TRBV5-6
clone size: .
CDR3 length: 14
D gene: TRBD1
CDR3 DNA: TGTGCCAGCAGCTCCTACAGGGGGCGGCAGCCCCAGCATTTT
CDR3 protein: CASSSYRGRQPQHF

J gene: TRBJ1-1
V gene: TRBV28
clone size: .
CDR3 length: 13
D gene: .
CDR3 DNA: TGTGCCAGCCAGGCTGGCAGCGGGTATGAAGCTTTCTTT
CDR3 protein: CASQAGSGYEAFF

J gene: TRBJ2-7
V gene: TRBV2
clone size: few
CDR3 length: 12
D gene: .
CDR3 DNA: TGTGCCAGCGGGAGATTCCCCTACGAGCAGTACTTC
CDR3 protein: CASGRFPYEQYF

J gene: TRBJ2-7
V gene: TRBV3-1/TRBV3-2
clone size: .
CDR3 length: 18
D gene: .
CDR3 DNA: TGTGCCAGCATAACAGTTGGGGAACGGCGGGGAACCTCCTACGAGCAGTACTTC
CDR3 protein: CASITVGERRGTSYEQYF

J gene: TRBJ2-1
V gene: TRBV5-1
clone size: .
CDR3 length: 19
D gene: TRBD2
CDR3 DNA: TGCGCCAGCAGCTATACGAAAGGGGTGGGCGGGAGAACCTACAATGAGCAGTTCTTC
CDR3 protein: CASSYTKGVGGRTYNEQFF

J gene: TRBJ2-4
V gene: TRBV18
clone size: .
CDR3 length: 16
D gene: TRBD1
CDR3 DNA: TGTGCCAGCTCGCTGGCCGGGACAGGGACTTTGGACATTCAGTACTTC
CDR3 protein: CASSLAGTGTLDIQYF

J gene: TRBJ2-1
V gene: TRBV4-2
clone size: .
CDR3 length: 16
D gene: TRBD2
CDR3 DNA: TGTGCCAGCAGCCAAGCGGGGGGTAACTCCTACAATGAGCAGTTCTTC
CDR3 protein: CASSQAGGNSYNEQFF

J gene: TRBJ1-5
V gene: TRBV15
clone size: .
CDR3 length: 14
D gene: .
CDR3 DNA: TGTGCCACAACGACGGGAAATAGCAATCAGCCCCAGCATTTT
CDR3 protein: CATTTGNSNQPQHF

J gene: TRBJ1-2
V gene: TRBV7-2
clone size: .
CDR3 length: 16
D gene: TRBD1
CDR3 DNA: TGTGCCAGCAGCTTAGACGGGACAGGGGGGACCTATGGCTACACCTTC
CDR3 protein: CASSLDGTGGTYGYTF

J gene: TRBJ1-1
V gene: TRBV21-1
clone size: .
CDR3 length: 11
D gene: .
CDR3 DNA: TGTGCCAGCATAAGGACAGCCGAAGCTTTCTTT
CDR3 protein: CASIRTAEAFF

J gene: TRBJ2-1
V gene: TRBV7-9
clone size: .
CDR3 length: 16
D gene: TRBD1
CDR3 DNA: TGTGCCAGCAGCTCCTCCGGGACAGGGCCAAGGAATGAGCAGTTCTTC
CDR3 protein: CASSSSGTGPRNEQFF

J gene: TRBJ2-5
V gene: TRBV5-1
clone size: once
CDR3 length: 15
D gene: TRBD1
CDR3 DNA: TGCGCCAGCAGCTCCGGACAGGGATTGGGAGAGACCCAGTACTTC
CDR3 protein: CASSSGQGLGETQYF

J gene: TRBJ2-7
V gene: TRBV30
clone size: .
CDR3 length: 10
D gene: .
CDR3 DNA: TGTGCCTGGAGTTCCTCCGAGCAGTACTTC
CDR3 protein: CAWSSSEQYF

J gene: TRBJ2-7
V gene: TRBV6-5
clone size: once
CDR3 length: 15
D gene: .
CDR3 DNA: TGTGCCAGCAGTTATAGTACAGTAACAACTTACGAGCAGTACTTC
CDR3 protein: CASSYSTVTTYEQYF

J gene: TRBJ1-5
V gene: TRBV6-4
clone size: few
CDR3 length: 15
D gene: .
CDR3 DNA: TGTGCCAGCAGTGCCCAACCCGGGAGGGGTCAGCCCCAGCATTTT
CDR3 protein: CASSAQPGRGQPQHF

J gene: TRBJ2-1
V gene: TRBV7-9
clone size: .
CDR3 length: 15
D gene: TRBD1
CDR3 DNA: TGTGCCAGCAGCTCCGACAGGGTCGCTTACAATGAGCAGTTCTTC
CDR3 protein: CASSSDRVAYNEQFF

J gene: TRBJ2-3
V gene: TRBV6-2/TRBV6-3
clone size: .
CDR3 length: 17
D gene: TRBD1
CDR3 DNA: TGTGCCAGCAGTACAGACAGGGGGCGCACCTACACAGATACGCAGTATTTT
CDR3 protein: CASSTDRGRTYTDTQYF

J gene: TRBJ1-6
V gene: TRBV3-1/TRBV3-2
clone size: .
CDR3 length: 13
D gene: .
CDR3 DNA: TGTGCCAGCAGCCACCCAGGGAATTCACCCCTCCACTTT
CDR3 protein: CASSHPGNSPLHF

J gene: TRBJ1-1
V gene: TRBV19
clone size: few
CDR3 length: 15
D gene: .
CDR3 DNA: TGTGCCAGTAAGGGGCAAAACATCATGAACACTGAAGCTTTCTTT
CDR3 protein: CASKGQNIMNTEAFF

J gene: TRBJ2-3
V gene: TRBV30
clone size: .
CDR3 length: 13
D gene: .
CDR3 DNA: TGTGCCTGGAGTGTATCAGTCACAGATACGCAGTATTTT
CDR3 protein: CAWSVSVTDTQYF

J gene: TRBJ2-7
V gene: TRBV15
clone size: .
CDR3 length: 13
D gene: .
CDR3 DNA: TGTGCCACCAGCAGAGAATATACCTACGAGCAGTACTTC
CDR3 protein: CATSREYTYEQYF

J gene: TRBJ2-1
V gene: TRBV4-2
clone size: .
CDR3 length: 16
D gene: TRBD2
CDR3 DNA: TGTGCCAGCAGCCTCCAACTAGCGGGGGGTTACAATGAGCAGTTCTTC
CDR3 protein: CASSLQLAGGYNEQFF

J gene: TRBJ1-5
V gene: TRBV5-6
clone size: .
CDR3 length: 15
D gene: TRBD1
CDR3 DNA: TGTGCCAGCAGCTTGTGGACAGGGGCAAACCAGCCCCAGCATTTT
CDR3 protein: CASSLWTGANQPQHF

J gene: TRBJ1-1
V gene: TRBV19
clone size: .
CDR3 length: 13
D gene: TRBD1
CDR3 DNA: TGTGCCAGTACTCAAGACAGGGGGCTATTAGCTTTCTTT
CDR3 protein: CASTQDRGLLAFF

J gene: TRBJ1-1
V gene: TRBV29-1
clone size: .
CDR3 length: 13
D gene: .
CDR3 DNA: TGCAGCGCCAGTTTAGGGGTCGACACTGAAGCTTTCTTT
CDR3 protein: CSASLGVDTEAFF

J gene: TRBJ2-5
V gene: TRBV19
clone size: .
CDR3 length: 16
D gene: TRBD1
CDR3 DNA: TGTGCCAGTAGTACACCAGGCGACAGGGCTCGAGAGACCCAGTACTTC
CDR3 protein: CASSTPGDRARETQYF

J gene: TRBJ1-3
V gene: TRBV27
clone size: .
CDR3 length: 14
D gene: .
CDR3 DNA: TGTGCCAGCAGTTTACAGGGAACCGGAAACACCATATATTTT
CDR3 protein: CASSLQGTGNTIYF

J gene: TRBJ1-4
V gene: TRBV5-6
clone size: once
CDR3 length: 14
D gene: .
CDR3 DNA: TGTGCCAGCAGCTTGGGAGCAACTAATGAAAAACTGTTTTTT
CDR3 protein: CASSLGATNEKLFF

J gene: TRBJ2-7
V gene: TRBV10-3
clone size: .
CDR3 length: 13
D gene: TRBD1
CDR3 DNA: TGTGCCATCAGCTCGGGACAGCCCTACGAGCAGTACTTC
CDR3 protein: CAISSGQPYEQYF

J gene: TRBJ2-1
V gene: TRBV28
clone size: few
CDR3 length: 13
D gene: TRBD2
CDR3 DNA: TGTGCCAGCAGGATAATAGCGGGAGGGAAGCAGTTCTTC
CDR3 protein: CASRIIAGGKQFF

J gene: TRBJ2-4
V gene: TRBV19
clone size: .
CDR3 length: 13
D gene: .
CDR3 DNA: TGTGCCAGTAGCACCATAGCGGAAAACATTCAGTACTTC
CDR3 protein: CASSTIAENIQYF

J gene: TRBJ1-4
V gene: TRBV18
clone size: .
CDR3 length: 14
D gene: TRBD1
CDR3 DNA: TGTGCCAGCTCACGGGACAGGACTAATGAAAAACTGTTTTTT
CDR3 protein: CASSRDRTNEKLFF

J gene: TRBJ2-2
V gene: TRBV19
clone size: .
CDR3 length: 14
D gene: TRBD2
CDR3 DNA: TGTGCCAGTAGTCGGACTAGCGGGGGTGGGGAGCTGTTTTTT
CDR3 protein: CASSRTSGGGELFF

J gene: TRBJ2-7
V gene: TRBV27
clone size: .
CDR3 length: 13
D gene: TRBD1
CDR3 DNA: TGTGCCAGCACGAGACAGGGGCTCTACGAGCAGTACTTC
CDR3 protein: CASTRQGLYEQYF

J gene: TRBJ2-2
V gene: TRBV6-5
clone size: once
CDR3 length: 14
D gene: .
CDR3 DNA: TGTGCCAGCAGTCTACAGGGAGGGCCCGGGGAGCTGTTTTTT
CDR3 protein: CASSLQGGPGELFF

J gene: TRBJ2-7
V gene: TRBV7-2
clone size: .
CDR3 length: 16
D gene: TRBD2
CDR3 DNA: TGTGCCAGCAGCTGGGGGACTAGCGGGAGGACCTACGAGCAGTACTTC
CDR3 protein: CASSWGTSGRTYEQYF

J gene: TRBJ1-1
V gene: TRBV12-3/TRBV12-4
clone size: .
CDR3 length: 13
D gene: .
CDR3 DNA: TGTGCCAGCAGTTTATCTGTGAACACTGAAGCTTTCTTT
CDR3 protein: CASSLSVNTEAFF

J gene: TRBJ2-7
V gene: TRBV5-4
clone size: .
CDR3 length: 14
D gene: .
CDR3 DNA: TGTGCCAGCAGCTTGGACGGGACAATCTACGAGCAGTACTTC
CDR3 protein: CASSLDGTIYEQYF

J gene: TRBJ2-1
V gene: TRBV5-1
clone size: .
CDR3 length: 15
D gene: TRBD1
CDR3 DNA: TGCGCCAGCAGCTTGGGGCAGGGGGCACACAATGAGCAGTTCTTC
CDR3 protein: CASSLGQGAHNEQFF

J gene: TRBJ1-1
V gene: TRBV7-2
clone size: .
CDR3 length: 14
D gene: .
CDR3 DNA: TGTGCCAGCAGCGCCCATGGGGGCAACACTGAAGCTTTCTTT
CDR3 protein: CASSAHGGNTEAFF

J gene: TRBJ2-7
V gene: TRBV5-1
clone size: .
CDR3 length: 15
D gene: TRBD1
CDR3 DNA: TGCGCCAGCAGCTTGTTCCGGGACAGGGGAGACGAGCAGTACTTC
CDR3 protein: CASSLFRDRGDEQYF

J gene: TRBJ1-2
V gene: TRBV29-1
clone size: .
CDR3 length: 13
D gene: .
CDR3 DNA: TGCAGCGTTGAACCCAGGCTAAACTATGGCTACACCTTC
CDR3 protein: CSVEPRLNYGYTF

J gene: TRBJ2-5
V gene: TRBV5-5
clone size: .
CDR3 length: 16
D gene: TRBD1
CDR3 DNA: TGTGCCAGCAGCCCCGGACAGGGGGCGTTCGGGGAGACCCAGTACTTC
CDR3 protein: CASSPGQGAFGETQYF

J gene: TRBJ2-3
V gene: TRBV4-2
clone size: once
CDR3 length: 16
D gene: TRBD2
CDR3 DNA: TGTGCCAGCAGCCAAGAAGTAGCGGGGGGGCCAGATACGCAGTATTTT
CDR3 protein: CASSQEVAGGPDTQYF

J gene: TRBJ2-1
V gene: TRBV4-2
clone size: .
CDR3 length: 15
D gene: TRBD1
CDR3 DNA: TGTGCCAGCAGCCAAGGAAGGACAGGGGAGAATGAGCAGTTCTTC
CDR3 protein: CASSQGRTGENEQFF

J gene: TRBJ2-1
V gene: TRBV18
clone size: .
CDR3 length: 17
D gene: .
CDR3 DNA: TGTGCCAGCTCACCCATACTAGAAGCTAGCTCCTACAATGAGCAGTTCTTC
CDR3 protein: CASSPILEASSYNEQFF

J gene: TRBJ2-7
V gene: TRBV3-1/TRBV3-2
clone size: .
CDR3 length: 13
D gene: TRBD2
CDR3 DNA: TGTGCCAGCAGCCAAGAAGGGAGGGTCGAGCAGTACTTC
CDR3 protein: CASSQEGRVEQYF